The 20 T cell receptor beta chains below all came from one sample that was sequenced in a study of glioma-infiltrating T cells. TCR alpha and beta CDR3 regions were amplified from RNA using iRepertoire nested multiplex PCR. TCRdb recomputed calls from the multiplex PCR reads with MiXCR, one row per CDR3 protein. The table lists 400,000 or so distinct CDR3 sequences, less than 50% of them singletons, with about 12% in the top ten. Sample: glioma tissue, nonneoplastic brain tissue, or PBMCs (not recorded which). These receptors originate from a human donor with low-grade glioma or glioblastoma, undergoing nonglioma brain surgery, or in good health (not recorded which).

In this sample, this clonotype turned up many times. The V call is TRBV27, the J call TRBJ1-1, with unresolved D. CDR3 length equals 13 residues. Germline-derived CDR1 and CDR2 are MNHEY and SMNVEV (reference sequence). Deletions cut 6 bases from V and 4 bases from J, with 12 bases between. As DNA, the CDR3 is TGTGCCAGCAGCCTTACTACGGGCACTGAAGCTTTCTTT. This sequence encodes CASSLTTGTEAFF.

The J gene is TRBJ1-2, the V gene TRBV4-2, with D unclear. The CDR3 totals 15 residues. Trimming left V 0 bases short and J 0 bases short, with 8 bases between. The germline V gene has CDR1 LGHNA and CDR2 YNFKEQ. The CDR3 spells CASSQESGTNYGYTF. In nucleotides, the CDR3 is TGTGCCAGCAGCCAAGAATCTGGGACTAACTATGGCTACACCTTC.

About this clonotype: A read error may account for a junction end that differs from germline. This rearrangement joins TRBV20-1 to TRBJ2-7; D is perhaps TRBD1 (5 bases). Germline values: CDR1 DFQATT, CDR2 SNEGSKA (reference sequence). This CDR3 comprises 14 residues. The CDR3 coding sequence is TGCAGTGCTAGAGATCGAATCTTGCAGGGCGAGGAGTACTTC. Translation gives CSARDRILQGEEYF.

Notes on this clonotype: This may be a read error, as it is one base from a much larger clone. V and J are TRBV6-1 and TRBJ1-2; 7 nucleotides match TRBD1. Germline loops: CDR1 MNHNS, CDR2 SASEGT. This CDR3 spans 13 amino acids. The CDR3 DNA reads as TGTACCAGCAGTGATCCAGGGGGAAGGGGCTACACCTTC. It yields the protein CTSSDPGGRGYTF.

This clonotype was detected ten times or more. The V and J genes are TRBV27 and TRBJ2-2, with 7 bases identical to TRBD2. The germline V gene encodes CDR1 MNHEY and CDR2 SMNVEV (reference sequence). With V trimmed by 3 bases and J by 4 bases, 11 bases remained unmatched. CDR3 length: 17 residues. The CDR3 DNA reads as TGTGCCAGCAGTTTCGTCATCCAGGGAGGGATCACCGGGGAGCTGTTTTTT. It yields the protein CASSFVIQGGITGELFF.

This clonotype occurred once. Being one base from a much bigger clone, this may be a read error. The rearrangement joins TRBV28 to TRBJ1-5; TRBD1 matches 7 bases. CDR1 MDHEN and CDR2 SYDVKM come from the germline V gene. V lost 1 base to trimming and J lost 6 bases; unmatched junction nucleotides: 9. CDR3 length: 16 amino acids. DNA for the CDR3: TGTGCCAGCAGTTTATCCTTGACAGGGAAGCGTCAGCCCCAGCATTTT. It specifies CASSLSLTGKRQPQHF.

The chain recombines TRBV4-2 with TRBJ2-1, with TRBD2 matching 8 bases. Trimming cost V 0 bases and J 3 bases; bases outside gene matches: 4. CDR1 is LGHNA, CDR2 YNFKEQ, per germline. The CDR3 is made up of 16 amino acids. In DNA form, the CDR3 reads TGTGCCAGCAGCCAAGAGCCAGCGGGAGTCTACAATGAGCAGTTCTTC. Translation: CASSQEPAGVYNEQFF.

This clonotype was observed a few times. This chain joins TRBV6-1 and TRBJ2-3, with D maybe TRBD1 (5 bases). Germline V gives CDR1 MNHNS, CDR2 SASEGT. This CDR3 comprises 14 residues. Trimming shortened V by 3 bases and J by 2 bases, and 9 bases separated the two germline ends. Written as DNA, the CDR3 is TGTGCCAGCAGTGACGGACAATTCACAGATACGCAGTATTTT. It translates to CASSDGQFTDTQYF.

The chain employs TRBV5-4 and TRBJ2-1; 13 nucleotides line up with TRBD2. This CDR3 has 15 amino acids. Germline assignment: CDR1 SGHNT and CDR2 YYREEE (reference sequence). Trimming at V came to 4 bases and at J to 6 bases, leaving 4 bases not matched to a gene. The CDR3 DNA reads TGTGCCAGCAGCCGGACTAGCGGGGGAATCAATGAGCAGTTCTTC. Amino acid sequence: CASSRTSGGINEQFF.

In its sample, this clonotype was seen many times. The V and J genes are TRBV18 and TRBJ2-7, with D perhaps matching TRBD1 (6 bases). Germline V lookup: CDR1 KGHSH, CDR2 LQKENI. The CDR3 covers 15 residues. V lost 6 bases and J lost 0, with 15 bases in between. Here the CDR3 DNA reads TGTGCCAGCTCCCCTCCCCGGACAGTCTCCTACGAGCAGTACTTC. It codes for CASSPPRTVSYEQYF.

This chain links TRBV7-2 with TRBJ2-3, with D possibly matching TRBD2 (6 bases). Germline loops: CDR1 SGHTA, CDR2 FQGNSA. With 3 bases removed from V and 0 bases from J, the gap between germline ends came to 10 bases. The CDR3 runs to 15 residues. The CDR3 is CASSFWSGSTDTQYF. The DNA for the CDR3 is TGTGCCAGCAGCTTTTGGAGCGGGAGCACAGATACGCAGTATTTT.

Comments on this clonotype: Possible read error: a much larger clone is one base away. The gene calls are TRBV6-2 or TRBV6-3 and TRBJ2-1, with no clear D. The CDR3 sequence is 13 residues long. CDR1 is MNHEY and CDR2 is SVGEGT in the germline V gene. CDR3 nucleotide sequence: TGTGCCTGCAGTTACGTTAGGAACAATGAGCAGTTCTTC. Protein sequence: CACSYVRNNEQFF.

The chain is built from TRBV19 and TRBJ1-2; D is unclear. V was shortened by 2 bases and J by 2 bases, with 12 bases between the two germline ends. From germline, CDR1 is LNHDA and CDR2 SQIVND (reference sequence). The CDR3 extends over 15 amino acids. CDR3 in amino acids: CASSISGIGNYGYTF. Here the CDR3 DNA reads TGTGCCAGTAGTATATCCGGGATCGGAAACTATGGCTACACCTTC.

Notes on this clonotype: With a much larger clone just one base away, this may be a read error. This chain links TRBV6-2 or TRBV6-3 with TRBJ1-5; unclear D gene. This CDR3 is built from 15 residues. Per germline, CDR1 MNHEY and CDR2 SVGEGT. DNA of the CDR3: TGTGCCAGCAGTTACTCGACGGGGAACGATCAGCCCCGGCATTTT. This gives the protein CASSYSTGNDQPRHF.

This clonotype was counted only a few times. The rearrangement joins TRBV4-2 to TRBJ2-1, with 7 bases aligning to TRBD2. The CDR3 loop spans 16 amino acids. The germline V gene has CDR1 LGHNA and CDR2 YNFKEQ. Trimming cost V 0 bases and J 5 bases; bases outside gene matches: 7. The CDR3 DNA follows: TGTGCCAGCAGCCAAGATCGCGCTAGCGGAGACAATGAGCAGTTCTTC. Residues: CASSQDRASGDNEQFF.

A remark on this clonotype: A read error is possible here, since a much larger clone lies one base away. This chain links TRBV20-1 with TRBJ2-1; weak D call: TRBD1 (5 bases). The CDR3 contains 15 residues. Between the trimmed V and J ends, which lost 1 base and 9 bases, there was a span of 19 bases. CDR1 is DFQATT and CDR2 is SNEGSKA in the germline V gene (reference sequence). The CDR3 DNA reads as TGCAGTGCTAGAGCCCGAAGGACAATTGGTCCTGAGCAGTTCTTC. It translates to CSARARRTIGPEQFF.

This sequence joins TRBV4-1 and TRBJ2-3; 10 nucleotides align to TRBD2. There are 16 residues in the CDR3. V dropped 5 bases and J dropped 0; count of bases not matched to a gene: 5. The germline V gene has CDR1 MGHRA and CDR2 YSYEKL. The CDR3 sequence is CASSEGLAASTDTQYF. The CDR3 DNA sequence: TGCGCCAGCAGCGAAGGACTAGCGGCTAGCACAGATACGCAGTATTTT.

Written as DNA, the CDR3 is TGTGCCAGCAGCTTGACCATTTCGGGGGGCAGAACTGAAGCTTTCTTT. This encodes CASSLTISGGRTEAFF. The chain links TRBV5-4 to TRBJ1-1; possibly TRBD1 for D (6 bases). Trimming pared 1 base from V and 5 bases from J, leaving 18 bases between. The CDR3 runs to 16 residues. Germline CDR1 SGHNT, CDR2 YYREEE (reference sequence).

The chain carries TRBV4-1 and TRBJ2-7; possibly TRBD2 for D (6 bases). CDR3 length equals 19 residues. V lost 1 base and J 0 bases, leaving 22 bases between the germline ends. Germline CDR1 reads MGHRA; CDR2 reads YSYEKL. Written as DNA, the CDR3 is TGCGCCAGCAGCCAAGCCCGGACTCCTAGCGCCCTTATCTCCTACGAGCAGTACTTC. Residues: CASSQARTPSALISYEQYF.

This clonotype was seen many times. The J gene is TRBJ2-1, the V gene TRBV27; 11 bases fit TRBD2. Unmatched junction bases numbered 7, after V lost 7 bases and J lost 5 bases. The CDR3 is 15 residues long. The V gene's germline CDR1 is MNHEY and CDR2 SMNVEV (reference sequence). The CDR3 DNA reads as TGTGCCAGCACTAAACTAGCGGGAGTAGACAATGAGCAGTTCTTC. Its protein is CASTKLAGVDNEQFF.